Following are 14 T cell receptor beta chains from one sample sequenced in a study of CD8+ T cells in alopecia areata. RNA was isolated and reverse transcribed to cDNA, the sequencing template. Sequenced by immunoSEQ multiplex PCR; TCRdb stores in-frame clones only, minus some. This sample has approximately 190,000 clones; 58% occur once, and the top ten carry about 5.1%. Noted treatment: oral pan-JAK inhibitor, 5-10 mg twice daily. The source material was CD4+ T cells sorted from blood, sampled at week 24, from a patient treated with tofacitinib. The origin of the receptors is a human donor with alopecia areata.

This sequence joins TRBV30 and TRBJ2-5; 8 nucleotides match TRBD1. The CDR3 totals 14 residues. Losses at the gene ends were 2 bases for V and 6 bases for J; bases not matched to a gene: 8. In germline, CDR1 is GTSNPN, CDR2 SVGIG (reference sequence). The CDR3 here is CAWSTRQGRKTQYF. The CDR3 coding sequence is TGTGCCTGGAGTACCCGACAGGGGAGGAAGACCCAGTACTTC. The whole variable domain, filled in from reference TRBV30 and TRBJ2-5, reads SQTIHQWPATLVQPVGSPLSLECTVEGTSNPNLYWYRQAAGRGLQLLFYSVGIGQISSEVPQNLSASRPQDRQFILSSKKLLLSDSGFYLCAWSTRQGRKTQYFGPGTRLLVL.

J is TRBJ1-2 and V is TRBV5-1, with D unresolved. Germline V CDR1 and CDR2: SGHRS, YFSETQ. The CDR3 spans 13 residues. V lost 4 bases and J 4 bases, leaving 11 bases between the germline ends. The CDR3 region is CASSPPDGYGYTF. The CDR3 bases are TGCGCCAGCAGCCCTCCGGACGGCTATGGCTACACCTTC.

The chain joins TRBV5-4 to TRBJ2-1; TRBD2 matches at 10 bases. From germline, CDR1 is SGHNT and CDR2 YYREEE (reference sequence). The CDR3 sequence is 16 residues long. Trimming at V came to 3 bases and at J to 0 bases, leaving 3 bases not matched to a gene. CDR3 residues: CASSSSGGSSYNEQFF. The DNA of the CDR3 is TGTGCCAGCAGCTCTAGCGGGGGAAGCTCCTACAATGAGCAGTTCTTC.

This chain joins TRBV29-1 and TRBJ2-5, with 13 bases fitting TRBD2. The germline V gene encodes CDR1 SQVTM and CDR2 ANQGSEA. CDR3 length: 14 amino acids. The junction had 3 bases not matched to a gene; V was cut back by 7 bases and J by 1 base. CDR3 residues: CSGGLAGPQETQYF. In nucleotides, the CDR3 is TGCAGCGGGGGACTAGCGGGACCCCAAGAGACCCAGTACTTC. Filled out from reference TRBV29-1 and TRBJ2-5, the complete variable domain reads SAVISQKPSRDICQRGTSLTIQCQVDSQVTMMFWYRQQPGQSLTLIATANQGSEATYESGFVIDKFPISRPNLTFSTLTVSNMSPEDSSIYLCSGGLAGPQETQYFGPGTRLLVL.

This clone has only a few counts. V usage is TRBV6-5 and J usage is TRBJ1-2; 9 bases match TRBD1. Germline V gene data show CDR1 as MNHEY and CDR2 as SVGAGI. CDR3 size: 15 residues. V lost 6 bases to trimming and J lost 2 bases; unmatched junction nucleotides: 7. CDR3 nucleotide sequence: TGTGCCAGCAGCCTCCGTACAGGGGGCAACTATGGCTACACCTTC. It specifies CASSLRTGGNYGYTF.

The V gene is TRBV19, the J gene TRBJ2-1; 7 bases match TRBD2. The CDR3 is 12 amino acids. The trim removed 4 bases at V and 9 bases at J, leaving 3 bases unmatched. Germline CDR1 LNHDA, CDR2 SQIVND (reference sequence). The chain's CDR3 is CASSKASGEQFF. CDR3 nucleotide sequence: TGTGCCAGTAGTAAAGCTAGCGGTGAGCAGTTCTTC.

This chain uses TRBV27 with TRBJ2-3, with a weak D call TRBD2 (6 bases). The CDR3 contains 14 residues. Trimming cost V 5 bases and J 1 base, with 10 bases left between them. Germline assignment: CDR1 MNHEY and CDR2 SMNVEV (reference sequence). DNA of the CDR3: TGTGCCAGCAGTACCAAGCGGGGCACAGATACGCAGTATTTT. Translated, it gives CASSTKRGTDTQYF.

This clone was seen a few times. The genes are TRBV19 and TRBJ2-5; 9 positions agree with TRBD1. Per germline, CDR1 LNHDA and CDR2 SQIVND (reference sequence). This CDR3 is 14 amino acids long. V shed 6 bases, J shed 4 bases, and the junction held 6 bases outside the gene matches. The CDR3 loop is CASSPWTGAETQYF. CDR3 sequence (DNA): TGTGCCAGTAGCCCTTGGACAGGGGCAGAGACCCAGTACTTC. Supplemented by reference TRBV19 and TRBJ2-5, the full variable domain reads DGGITQSPKYLFRKEGQNVTLSCEQNLNHDAMYWYRQDPGQGLRLIYYSQIVNDFQKGDIAEGYSVSREKKESFPLTVTSAQKNPTAFYLCASSPWTGAETQYFGPGTRLLVL.

The genes are TRBV14 and TRBJ2-5; D not resolved. V dropped 5 bases and J dropped 7 bases, with 14 bases sitting between them. Germline V gene lookup returns CDR1 SGHDN and CDR2 FVKESK. The CDR3 has 13 residues. The DNA for the CDR3 is TGTGCCAGCAGCAAAGTCAGCCCGGGGACCCAGTACTTC. It codes for CASSKVSPGTQYF.

The chain recombines TRBV15 with TRBJ2-3; TRBD2 matches 14 bases. The V gene's germline CDR1 is LNHNV and CDR2 YYDKDF (reference sequence). The CDR3 is made up of 17 amino acids. The junction had 5 bases not matched to a gene; V was cut back by 4 bases and J by 2 bases. CDR3 nucleotides: TGTGCCACCAGCATCGGACTAGCGGGGGGTCACACAGATACGCAGTATTTT. Amino acid sequence: CATSIGLAGGHTDTQYF. Full variable domain (rest looked up from reference TRBV15 and TRBJ2-3): DAMVIQNPRYQVTQFGKPVTLSCSQTLNHNVMYWYQQKSSQAPKLLFHYYDKDFNNEADTPDNFQSRRPNTSFCFLDIRSPGLGDTAMYLCATSIGLAGGHTDTQYFGPGTRLTVL.

The chain employs TRBV10-2 and TRBJ1-1; possibly TRBD1 for D (6 bases). V shed 3 bases and J shed 5 bases, with 13 bases lying between them. The germline V gene has CDR1 WSHSY and CDR2 SAAADI. The CDR3 has 14 amino acids. As DNA, the CDR3 is TGCGCCAGCAGTGACTTGGGGGCGGATACTGAAGCTTTCTTT. Its translation is CASSDLGADTEAFF.

Points on this clone: The same CDR3 also results from other DNA sequences found in this sample. The rearrangement joins TRBV7-9 to TRBJ2-1; TRBD2 is a possible D gene (5 bases). Germline-derived CDR1 and CDR2 are SEHNR and FQNEAQ (reference sequence). V was trimmed by 2 bases and J by 4 bases, leaving 12 bases between them. CDR3 length equals 15 residues. CDR3 sequence reads: CASSLLAGQYNEQFF. For the CDR3, the DNA is TGTGCCAGCAGCTTACTGGCGGGCCAGTACAATGAGCAGTTCTTC.

In regard to this clone: The same CDR3 is also encoded by other DNA sequences in this sample. The chain carries TRBV30 and TRBJ1-1; D uncertain. V was clipped by 8 bases and J by 1 base, with 8 bases between them. The CDR3 runs 11 residues. In germline, CDR1 is GTSNPN, CDR2 SVGIG (reference sequence). In DNA form, the CDR3 reads TGTGCCGGAGAACGGAACACTGAAGCTTTCTTT. This sequence encodes CAGERNTEAFF.

For this clone: It may be a read error: a sequence one base away is much more abundant. V gene TRBV6-6 combines with J gene TRBJ2-3; D is uncertain. V was shortened by 6 bases and J by 2 bases, with 3 bases between the two germline ends. Germline V CDR1 and CDR2: MNHNY, SVGAGI (reference sequence). This CDR3 region has 11 residues. CDR3 sequence (DNA): TGTGCCAGCAGCAACACAGATACGCAGTATTTT. As protein: CASSNTDTQYF.